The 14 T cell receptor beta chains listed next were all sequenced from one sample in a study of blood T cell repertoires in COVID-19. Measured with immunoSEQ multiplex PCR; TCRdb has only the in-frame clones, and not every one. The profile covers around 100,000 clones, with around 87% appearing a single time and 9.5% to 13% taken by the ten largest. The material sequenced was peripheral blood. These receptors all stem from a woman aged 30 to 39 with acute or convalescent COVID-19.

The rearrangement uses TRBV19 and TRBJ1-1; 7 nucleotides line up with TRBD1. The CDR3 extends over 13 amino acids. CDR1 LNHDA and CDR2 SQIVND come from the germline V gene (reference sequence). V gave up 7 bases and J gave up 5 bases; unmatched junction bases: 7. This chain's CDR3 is CASNRKQGTEAFF. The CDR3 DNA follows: TGTGCCAGTAACCGAAAACAGGGGACTGAAGCTTTCTTT.

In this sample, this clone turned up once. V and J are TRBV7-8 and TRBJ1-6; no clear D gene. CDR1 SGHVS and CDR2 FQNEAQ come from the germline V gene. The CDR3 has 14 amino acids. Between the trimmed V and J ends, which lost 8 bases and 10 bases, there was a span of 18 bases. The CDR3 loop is CASPGSTVGSPLHF. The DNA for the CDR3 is TGTGCCAGCCCGGGATCGACGGTAGGATCACCCCTCCACTTT.

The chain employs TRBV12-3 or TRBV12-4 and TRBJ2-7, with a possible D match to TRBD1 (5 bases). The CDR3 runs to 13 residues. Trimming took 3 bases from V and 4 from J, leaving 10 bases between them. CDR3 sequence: CASSFGRVYEQYF. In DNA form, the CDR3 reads TGTGCCAGCAGTTTTGGCAGGGTGTACGAGCAGTACTTC.

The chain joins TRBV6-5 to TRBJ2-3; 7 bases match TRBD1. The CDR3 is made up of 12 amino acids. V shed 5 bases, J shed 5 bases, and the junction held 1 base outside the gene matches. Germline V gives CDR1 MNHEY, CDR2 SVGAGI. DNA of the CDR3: TGTGCCAGCAGTACAGGGGTAGATACGCAGTATTTT. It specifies CASSTGVDTQYF.

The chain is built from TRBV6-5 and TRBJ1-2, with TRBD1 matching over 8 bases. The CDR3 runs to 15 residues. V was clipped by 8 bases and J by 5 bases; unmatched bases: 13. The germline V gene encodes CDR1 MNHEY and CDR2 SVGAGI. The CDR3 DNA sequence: TGTGCCAGCTTAAAAACCCCGGGACAGGCGTATGGCTACACCTTC. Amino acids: CASLKTPGQAYGYTF.

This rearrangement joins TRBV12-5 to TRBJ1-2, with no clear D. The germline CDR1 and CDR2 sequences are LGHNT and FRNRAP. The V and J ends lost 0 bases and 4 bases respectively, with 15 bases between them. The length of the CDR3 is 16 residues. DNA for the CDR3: TGTGCTAGTGGTTTGGTAACCGCAGGAACACTCTATGGCTACACCTTC. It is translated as CASGLVTAGTLYGYTF.

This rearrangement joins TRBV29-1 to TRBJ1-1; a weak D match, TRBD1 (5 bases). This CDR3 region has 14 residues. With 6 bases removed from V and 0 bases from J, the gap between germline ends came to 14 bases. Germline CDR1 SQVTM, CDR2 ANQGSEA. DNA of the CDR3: TGCAGCGTCCTCAGAGGAGGGGTGAACACTGAAGCTTTCTTT. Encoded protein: CSVLRGGVNTEAFF.

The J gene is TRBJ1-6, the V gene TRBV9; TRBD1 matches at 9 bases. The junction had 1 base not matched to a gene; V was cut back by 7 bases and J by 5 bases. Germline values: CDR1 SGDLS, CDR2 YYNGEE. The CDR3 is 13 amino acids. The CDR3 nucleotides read TGTGCCAGCGGGGACAGGGATAATTCACCCCTCCACTTT. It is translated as CASGDRDNSPLHF.

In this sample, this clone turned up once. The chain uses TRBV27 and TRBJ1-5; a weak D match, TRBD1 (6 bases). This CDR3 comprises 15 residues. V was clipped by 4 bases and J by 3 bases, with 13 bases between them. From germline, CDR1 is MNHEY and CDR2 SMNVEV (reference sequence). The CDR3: CASSSTDSHNQPQHF. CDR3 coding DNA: TGTGCCAGCAGTTCCACGGACAGCCACAATCAGCCCCAGCATTTT.

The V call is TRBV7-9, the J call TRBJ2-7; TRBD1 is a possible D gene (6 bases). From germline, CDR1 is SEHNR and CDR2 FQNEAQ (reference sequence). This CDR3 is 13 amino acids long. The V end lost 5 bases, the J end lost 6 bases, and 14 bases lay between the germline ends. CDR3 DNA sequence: TGTGCCAGCAGCCTACAGGGTACGGGCGAGCAGTACTTC. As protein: CASSLQGTGEQYF.

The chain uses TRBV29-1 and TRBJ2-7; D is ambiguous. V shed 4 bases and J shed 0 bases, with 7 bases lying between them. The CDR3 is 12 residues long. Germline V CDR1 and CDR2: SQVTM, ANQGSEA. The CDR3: CSVGVSSYEQYF. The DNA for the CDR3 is TGCAGCGTTGGCGTCTCCTCCTACGAGCAGTACTTC.

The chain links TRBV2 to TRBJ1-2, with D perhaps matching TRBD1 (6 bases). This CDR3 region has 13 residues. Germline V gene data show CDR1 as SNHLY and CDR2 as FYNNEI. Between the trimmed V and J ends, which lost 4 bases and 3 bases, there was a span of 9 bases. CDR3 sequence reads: CASSAGQYYGYTF. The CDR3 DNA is TGTGCCAGCAGTGCCGGACAGTACTATGGCTACACCTTC.

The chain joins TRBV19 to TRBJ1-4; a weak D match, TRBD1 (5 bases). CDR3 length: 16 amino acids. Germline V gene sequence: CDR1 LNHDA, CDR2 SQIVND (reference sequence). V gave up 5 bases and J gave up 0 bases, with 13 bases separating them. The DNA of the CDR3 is TGTGCCAGTAGTCCTTCAAGACAGTCAACTAATGAAAAACTGTTTTTT. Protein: CASSPSRQSTNEKLFF.

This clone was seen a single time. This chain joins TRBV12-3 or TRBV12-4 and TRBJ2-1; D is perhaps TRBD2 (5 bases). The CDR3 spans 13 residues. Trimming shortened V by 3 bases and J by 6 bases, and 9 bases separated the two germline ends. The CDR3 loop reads CASSFGLGNEQFF. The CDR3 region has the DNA TGTGCCAGCAGTTTCGGACTGGGCAATGAGCAGTTCTTC.